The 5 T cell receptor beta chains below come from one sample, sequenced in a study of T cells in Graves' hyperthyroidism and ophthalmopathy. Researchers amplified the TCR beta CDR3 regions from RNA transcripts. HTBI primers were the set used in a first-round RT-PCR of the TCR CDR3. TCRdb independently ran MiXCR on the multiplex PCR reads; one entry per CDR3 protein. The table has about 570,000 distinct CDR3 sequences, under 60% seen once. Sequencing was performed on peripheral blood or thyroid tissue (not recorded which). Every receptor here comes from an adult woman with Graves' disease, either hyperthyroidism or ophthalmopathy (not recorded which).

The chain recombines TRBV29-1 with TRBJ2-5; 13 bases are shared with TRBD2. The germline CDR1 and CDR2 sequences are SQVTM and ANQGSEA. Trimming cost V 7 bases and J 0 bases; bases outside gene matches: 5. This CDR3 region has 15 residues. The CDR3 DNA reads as TGCAGCGCCGGGACTAGCGGGACAAACCAAGAGACCCAGTACTTC. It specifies CSAGTSGTNQETQYF.

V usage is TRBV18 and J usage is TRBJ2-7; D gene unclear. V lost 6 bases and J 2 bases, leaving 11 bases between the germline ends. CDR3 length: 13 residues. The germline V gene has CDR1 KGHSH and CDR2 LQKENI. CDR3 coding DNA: TGTGCCAGCTCGACCAGGTTTACCTACGAGCAGTACTTC. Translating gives CASSTRFTYEQYF.

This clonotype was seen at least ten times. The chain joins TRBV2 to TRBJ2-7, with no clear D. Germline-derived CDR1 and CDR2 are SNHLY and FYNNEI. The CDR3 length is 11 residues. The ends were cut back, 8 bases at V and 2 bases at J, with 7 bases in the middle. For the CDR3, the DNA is TGTGCCAGCGTCAGAGCCTACGAGCAGTACTTC. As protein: CASVRAYEQYF.

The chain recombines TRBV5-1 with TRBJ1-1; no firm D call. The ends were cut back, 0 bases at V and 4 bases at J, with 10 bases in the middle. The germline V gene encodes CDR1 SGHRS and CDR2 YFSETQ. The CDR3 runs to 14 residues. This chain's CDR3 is CASSLDQVSTEAFF. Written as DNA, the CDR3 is TGCGCCAGCAGCTTGGATCAGGTAAGCACTGAAGCTTTCTTT. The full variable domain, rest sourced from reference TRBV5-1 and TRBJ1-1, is KAGVTQTPRYLIKTRGQQVTLSCSPISGHRSVSWYQQTPGQGLQFLFEYFSETQRNKGNFPGRFSGRQFSNSRSEMNVSTLELGDSALYLCASSLDQVSTEAFFGQGTRLTVV.

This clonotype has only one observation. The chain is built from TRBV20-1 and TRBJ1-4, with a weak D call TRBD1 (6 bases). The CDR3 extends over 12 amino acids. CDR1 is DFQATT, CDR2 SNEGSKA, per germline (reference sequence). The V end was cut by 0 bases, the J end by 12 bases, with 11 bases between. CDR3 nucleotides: TGCAGTGCTAGAGATTGGGAGGGGGAACTGTTTTTT. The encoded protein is CSARDWEGELFF.